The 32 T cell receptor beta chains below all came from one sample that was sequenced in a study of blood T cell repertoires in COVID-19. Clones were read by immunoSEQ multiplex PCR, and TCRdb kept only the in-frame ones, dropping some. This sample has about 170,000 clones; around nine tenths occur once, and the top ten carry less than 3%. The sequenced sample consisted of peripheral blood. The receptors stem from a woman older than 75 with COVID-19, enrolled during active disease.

The CDR3 sequence: CASSDSASGSDTQYF. The CDR3 DNA sequence: TGTGCCAGCAGTGACTCGGCTAGCGGGAGTGATACGCAGTATTTT. The genes are TRBV6-4 and TRBJ2-3, with 10 bases aligning to TRBD2. This CDR3 spans 15 amino acids. Looked up from germline, CDR1 is MRHNA and CDR2 is SNTAGT. J was trimmed by 6 bases and V by 0 bases; bases with no gene match: 3.

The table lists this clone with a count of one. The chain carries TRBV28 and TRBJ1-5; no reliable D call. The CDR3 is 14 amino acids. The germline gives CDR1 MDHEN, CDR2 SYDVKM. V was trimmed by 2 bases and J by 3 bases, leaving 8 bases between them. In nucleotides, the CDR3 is TGTGCCAGCAGTTTACCCCAGTTCAATCAGCCCCAGCATTTT. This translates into CASSLPQFNQPQHF.

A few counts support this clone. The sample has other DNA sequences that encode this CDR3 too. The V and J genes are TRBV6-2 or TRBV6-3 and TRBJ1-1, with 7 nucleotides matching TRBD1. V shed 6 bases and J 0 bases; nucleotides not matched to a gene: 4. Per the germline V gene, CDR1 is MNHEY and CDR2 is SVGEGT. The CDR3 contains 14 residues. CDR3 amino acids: CASSSGQMNTEAFF. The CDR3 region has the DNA TGTGCCAGCAGCTCGGGACAGATGAACACTGAAGCTTTCTTT.

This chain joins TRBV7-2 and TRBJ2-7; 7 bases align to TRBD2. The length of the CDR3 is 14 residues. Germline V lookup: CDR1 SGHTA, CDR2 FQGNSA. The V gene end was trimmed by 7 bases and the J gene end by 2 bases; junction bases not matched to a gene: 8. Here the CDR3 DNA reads TGTGCCAGCAACCGTGGAGGACTAGCCTACGAGCAGTACTTC. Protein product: CASNRGGLAYEQYF.

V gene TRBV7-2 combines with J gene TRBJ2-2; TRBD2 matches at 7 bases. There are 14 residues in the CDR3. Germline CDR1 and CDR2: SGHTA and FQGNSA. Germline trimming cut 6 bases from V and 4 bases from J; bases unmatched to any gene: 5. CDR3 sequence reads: CASRVGLTTGELFF. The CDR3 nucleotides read TGTGCCAGCAGGGTGGGACTAACCACCGGGGAGCTGTTTTTT.

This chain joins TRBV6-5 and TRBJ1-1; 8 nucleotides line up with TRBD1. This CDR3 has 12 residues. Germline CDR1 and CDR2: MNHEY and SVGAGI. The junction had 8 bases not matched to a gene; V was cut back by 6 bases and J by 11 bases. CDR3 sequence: CASRTTGAGAFF. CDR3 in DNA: TGTGCCAGCAGAACGACAGGGGCAGGGGCTTTCTTT.

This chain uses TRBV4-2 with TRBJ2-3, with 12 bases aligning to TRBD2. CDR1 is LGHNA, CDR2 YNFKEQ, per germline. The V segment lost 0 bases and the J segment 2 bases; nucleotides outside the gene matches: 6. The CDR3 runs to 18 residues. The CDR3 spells CASSQERASGRDTDTQYF. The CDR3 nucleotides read TGTGCCAGCAGCCAAGAGAGGGCTAGCGGGAGGGACACAGATACGCAGTATTTT.

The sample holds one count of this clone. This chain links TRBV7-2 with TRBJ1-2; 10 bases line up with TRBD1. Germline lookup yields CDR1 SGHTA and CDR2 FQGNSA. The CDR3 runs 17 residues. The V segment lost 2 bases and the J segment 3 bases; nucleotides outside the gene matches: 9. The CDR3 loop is CASSLQGTGVNYYGYTF. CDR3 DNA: TGTGCCAGCAGCTTACAGGGGACAGGGGTGAATTACTATGGCTACACCTTC.

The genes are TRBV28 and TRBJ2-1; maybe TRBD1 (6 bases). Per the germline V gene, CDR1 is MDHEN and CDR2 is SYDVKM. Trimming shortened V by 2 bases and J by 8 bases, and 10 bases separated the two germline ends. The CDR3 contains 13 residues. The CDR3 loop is CASSLPRGDEQFF. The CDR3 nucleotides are TGTGCCAGCAGTTTACCCAGGGGTGATGAGCAGTTCTTC.

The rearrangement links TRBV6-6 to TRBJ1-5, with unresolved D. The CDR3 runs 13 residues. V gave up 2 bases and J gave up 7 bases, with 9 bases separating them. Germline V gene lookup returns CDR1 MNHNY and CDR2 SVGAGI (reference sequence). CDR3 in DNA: TGTGCCAGCAGTTACGAGGGCGGACAGCCCCAGCATTTT. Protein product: CASSYEGGQPQHF.

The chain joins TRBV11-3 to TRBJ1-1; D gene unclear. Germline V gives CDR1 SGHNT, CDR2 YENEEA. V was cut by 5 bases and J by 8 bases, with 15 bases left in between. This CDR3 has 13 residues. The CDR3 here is CASSPGGSREAFF. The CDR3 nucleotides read TGTGCCAGCAGCCCTGGCGGGAGTAGGGAAGCTTTCTTT.

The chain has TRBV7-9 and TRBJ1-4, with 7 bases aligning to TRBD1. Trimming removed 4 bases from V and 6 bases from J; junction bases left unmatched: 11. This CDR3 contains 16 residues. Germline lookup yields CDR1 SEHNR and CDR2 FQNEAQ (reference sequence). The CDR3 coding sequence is TGTGCCAGCAGCTACGCCCGACAGGGCTTTCATGAAAAACTGTTTTTT. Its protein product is CASSYARQGFHEKLFF.

The CDR3 protein is CASSVAQGATEAFF. In DNA form, the CDR3 reads TGTGCCAGCAGCGTAGCTCAGGGGGCGACTGAAGCTTTCTTT. The rearrangement joins TRBV9 to TRBJ1-1, with TRBD1 identical over 8 bases. Losses at the gene ends were 0 bases for V and 5 bases for J; bases not matched to a gene: 3. The CDR3 covers 14 residues. The V gene's germline CDR1 is SGDLS and CDR2 YYNGEE.

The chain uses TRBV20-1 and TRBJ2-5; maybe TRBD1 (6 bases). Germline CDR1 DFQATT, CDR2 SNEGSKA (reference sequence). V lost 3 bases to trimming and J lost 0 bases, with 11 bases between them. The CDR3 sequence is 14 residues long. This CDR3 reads CSASGGVYQETQYF. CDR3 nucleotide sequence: TGCAGTGCTAGTGGGGGCGTGTACCAAGAGACCCAGTACTTC.

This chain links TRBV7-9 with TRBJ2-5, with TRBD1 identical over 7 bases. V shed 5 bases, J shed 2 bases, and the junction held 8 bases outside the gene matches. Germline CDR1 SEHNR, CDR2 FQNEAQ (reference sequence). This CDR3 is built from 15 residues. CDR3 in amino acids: CASSTRAGGQETQYF. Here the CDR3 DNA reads TGTGCCAGCAGCACGAGGGCAGGGGGTCAAGAGACCCAGTACTTC.

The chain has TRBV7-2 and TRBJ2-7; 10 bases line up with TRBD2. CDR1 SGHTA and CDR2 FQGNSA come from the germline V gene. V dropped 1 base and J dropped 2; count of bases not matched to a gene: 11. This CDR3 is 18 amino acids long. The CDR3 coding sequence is TGTGCCAGCAGCTTAGGAGGGGCGGGTAGCGGGAGGCCCTACGAGCAGTACTTC. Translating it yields CASSLGGAGSGRPYEQYF.

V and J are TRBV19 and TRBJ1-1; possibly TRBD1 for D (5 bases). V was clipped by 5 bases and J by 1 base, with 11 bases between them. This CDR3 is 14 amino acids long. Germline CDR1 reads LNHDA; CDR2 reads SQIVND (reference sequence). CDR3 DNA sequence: TGTGCCAGTAGTGCCGGACAAAGGAACACTGAAGCTTTCTTT. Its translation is CASSAGQRNTEAFF.

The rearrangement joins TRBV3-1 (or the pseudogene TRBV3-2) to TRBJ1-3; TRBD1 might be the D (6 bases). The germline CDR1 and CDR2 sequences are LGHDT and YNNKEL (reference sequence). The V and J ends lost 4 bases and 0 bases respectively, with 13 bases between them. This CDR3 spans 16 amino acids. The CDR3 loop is CASSRGLLNSGNTIYF. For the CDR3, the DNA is TGTGCCAGCAGCCGGGGGCTTTTGAACTCTGGAAACACCATATATTTT.

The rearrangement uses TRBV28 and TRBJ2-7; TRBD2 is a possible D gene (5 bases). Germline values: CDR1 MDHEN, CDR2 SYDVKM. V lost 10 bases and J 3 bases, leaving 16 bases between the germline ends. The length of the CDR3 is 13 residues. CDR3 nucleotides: TGTGCCACCACCGGGGAGAGGTACTACGAGCAGTACTTC. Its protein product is CATTGERYYEQYF.

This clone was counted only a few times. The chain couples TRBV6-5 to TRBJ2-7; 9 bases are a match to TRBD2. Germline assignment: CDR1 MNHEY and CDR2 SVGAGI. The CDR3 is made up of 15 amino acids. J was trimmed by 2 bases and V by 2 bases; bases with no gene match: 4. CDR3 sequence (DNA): TGTGCCAGCAGTTACGAGCGGGAGGCGACCTACGAGCAGTACTTC. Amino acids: CASSYEREATYEQYF.

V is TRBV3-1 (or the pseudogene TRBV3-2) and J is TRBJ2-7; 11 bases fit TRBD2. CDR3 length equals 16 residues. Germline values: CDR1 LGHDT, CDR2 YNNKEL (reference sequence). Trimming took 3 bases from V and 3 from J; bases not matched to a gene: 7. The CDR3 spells CASSQGLAALFYEQYF. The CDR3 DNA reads TGTGCCAGCAGCCAGGGACTAGCGGCCTTATTCTACGAGCAGTACTTC.

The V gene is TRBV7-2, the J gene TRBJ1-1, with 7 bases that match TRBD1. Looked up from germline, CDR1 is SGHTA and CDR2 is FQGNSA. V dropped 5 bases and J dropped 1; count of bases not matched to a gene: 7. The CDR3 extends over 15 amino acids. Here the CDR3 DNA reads TGTGCCAGCAGCCCCCGACAGGGAGGGAACACTGAAGCTTTCTTT. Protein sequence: CASSPRQGGNTEAFF. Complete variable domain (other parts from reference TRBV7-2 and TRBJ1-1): GAGVSQSPSNKVTEKGKDVELRCDPISGHTALYWYRQSLGQGLEFLIYFQGNSAPDKSGLPSDRFSAERTGGSVSTLTIQRTQQEDSAVYLCASSPRQGGNTEAFFGQGTRLTVV.

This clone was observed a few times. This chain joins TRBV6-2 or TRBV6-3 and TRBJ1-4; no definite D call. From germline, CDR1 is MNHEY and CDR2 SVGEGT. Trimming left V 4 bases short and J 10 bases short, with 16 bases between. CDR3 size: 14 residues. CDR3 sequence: CASSSVTGMGKLFF. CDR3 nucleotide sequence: TGTGCCAGCAGTTCCGTGACGGGAATGGGAAAACTGTTTTTT.

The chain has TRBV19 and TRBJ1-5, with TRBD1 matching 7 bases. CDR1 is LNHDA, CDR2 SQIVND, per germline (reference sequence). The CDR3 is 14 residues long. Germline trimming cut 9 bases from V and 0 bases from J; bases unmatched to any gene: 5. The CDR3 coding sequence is TGTGCCAGCAGGACAGGCAATAGCAATCAGCCCCAGCATTTT. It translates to CASRTGNSNQPQHF.

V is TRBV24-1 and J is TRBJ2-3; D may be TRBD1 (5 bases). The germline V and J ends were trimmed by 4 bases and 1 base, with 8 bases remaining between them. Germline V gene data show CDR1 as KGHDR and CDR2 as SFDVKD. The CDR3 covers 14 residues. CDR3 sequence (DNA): TGTGCCACCAGTGACACGACAGGCACAGATACGCAGTATTTT. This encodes CATSDTTGTDTQYF.

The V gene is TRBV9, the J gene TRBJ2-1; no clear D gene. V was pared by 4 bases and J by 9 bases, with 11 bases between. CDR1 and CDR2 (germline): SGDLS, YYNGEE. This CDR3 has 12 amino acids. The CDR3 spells CASSPRMGEQFF. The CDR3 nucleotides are TGTGCCAGCAGCCCGAGGATGGGTGAGCAGTTCTTC.

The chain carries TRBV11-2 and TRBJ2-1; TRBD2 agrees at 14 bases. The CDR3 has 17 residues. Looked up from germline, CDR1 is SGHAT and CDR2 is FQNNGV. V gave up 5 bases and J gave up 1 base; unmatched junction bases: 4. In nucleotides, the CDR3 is TGTGCCAGCAGCCACGGACTAGCGGGAGGATCCTACAATGAGCAGTTCTTC. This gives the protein CASSHGLAGGSYNEQFF.

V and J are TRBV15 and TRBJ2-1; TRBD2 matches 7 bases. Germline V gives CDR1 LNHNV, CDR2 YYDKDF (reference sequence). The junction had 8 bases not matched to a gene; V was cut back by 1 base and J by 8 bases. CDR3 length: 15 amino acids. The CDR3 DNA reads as TGTGCCACCAGCAGAGGGGGGGGGAGAATCCATGAGCAGTTCTTC. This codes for CATSRGGGRIHEQFF.

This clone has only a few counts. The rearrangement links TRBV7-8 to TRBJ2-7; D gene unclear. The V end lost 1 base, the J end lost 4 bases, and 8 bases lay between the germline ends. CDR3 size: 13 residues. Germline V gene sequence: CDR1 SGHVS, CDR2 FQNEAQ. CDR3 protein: CASSLGAKYEQYF. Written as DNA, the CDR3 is TGTGCCAGCAGCTTAGGGGCAAAGTACGAGCAGTACTTC.

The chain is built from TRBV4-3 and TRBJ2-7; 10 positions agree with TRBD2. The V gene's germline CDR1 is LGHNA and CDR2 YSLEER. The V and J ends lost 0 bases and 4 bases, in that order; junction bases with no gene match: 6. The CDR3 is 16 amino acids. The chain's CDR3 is CASSQDSGTSVYEQYF. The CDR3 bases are TGCGCCAGCAGCCAAGATTCCGGGACTAGCGTATACGAGCAGTACTTC.

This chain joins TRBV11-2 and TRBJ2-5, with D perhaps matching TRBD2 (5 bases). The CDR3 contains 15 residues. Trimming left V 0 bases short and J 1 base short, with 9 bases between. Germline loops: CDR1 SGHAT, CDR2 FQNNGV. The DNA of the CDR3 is TGTGCCAGCAGCTTAGATGGAGGCAGCCAAGAGACCCAGTACTTC. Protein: CASSLDGGSQETQYF. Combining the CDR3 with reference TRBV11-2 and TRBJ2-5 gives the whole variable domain EAGVAQSPRYKIIEKRQSVAFWCNPISGHATLYWYQQILGQGPKLLIQFQNNGVVDDSQLPKDRFSAERLKGVDSTLKIQPAKLEDSAVYLCASSLDGGSQETQYFGPGTRLLVL.

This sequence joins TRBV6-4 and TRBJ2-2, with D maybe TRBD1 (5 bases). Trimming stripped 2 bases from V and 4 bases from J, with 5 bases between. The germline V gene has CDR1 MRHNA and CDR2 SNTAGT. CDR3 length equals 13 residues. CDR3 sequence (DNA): TGTGCCAGCAGTGACCAGGGCACCGGGGAGCTGTTTTTT. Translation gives CASSDQGTGELFF.